These 32 T cell receptor beta chains originate from one sample sequenced in a study of T cells in Graves' hyperthyroidism and ophthalmopathy. The source material, RNA transcripts, was used to amplify TCR beta CDR3 regions. The study used the HTBI primer set for a first-round RT-PCR of the TCR CDR3. TCRdb used MiXCR to reprocess the multiplex PCR reads, holding one entry per CDR3 protein. The data show 300,000 to 350,000 distinct CDR3 sequences, around 14% seen once. Sample: blood. The origin of the receptors is a young woman with Graves' hyperthyroidism.

This clonotype occurred many times. V is TRBV6-1 and J is TRBJ2-7; D possibly corresponds to TRBD2 (5 bases). The CDR3 contains 14 residues. The V and J ends lost 6 bases and 2 bases respectively, with 14 bases between them. Germline loops: CDR1 MNHNS, CDR2 SASEGT. CDR3 sequence: CASRKDSGAYEQYF. CDR3 bases: TGTGCCAGCAGGAAAGACTCCGGGGCCTACGAGCAGTACTTC.

This clonotype appeared many times. V usage is TRBV12-3 or TRBV12-4 and J usage is TRBJ2-7, with D maybe TRBD2 (5 bases). This CDR3 has 17 residues. The V end was cut by 6 bases, the J end by 0 bases, with 21 bases between. As DNA, the CDR3 is TGTGCCAGCAGGACTACCCTTGATTACAAAAGCTCCTACGAGCAGTACTTC. Its protein product is CASRTTLDYKSSYEQYF.

This clonotype was picked up many times. This chain uses TRBV20-1 with TRBJ2-7, with D perhaps given as TRBD1 or TRBD2 (6 bases each). The CDR3 loop spans 16 amino acids. The ends were cut back, 3 bases at V and 4 bases at J, with 22 bases in the middle. CDR1 DFQATT and CDR2 SNEGSKA come from the germline V gene (reference sequence). CDR3 in amino acids: CSARWKGGAALYEQYF. CDR3 DNA sequence: TGCAGTGCTAGGTGGAAGGGGGGCGCGGCCCTATACGAGCAGTACTTC.

This clonotype appeared many times. This chain joins TRBV12-3 or TRBV12-4 and TRBJ1-5; D uncertain. The germline V and J ends were trimmed by 4 bases and 6 bases, with 7 bases remaining between them. This CDR3 has 12 amino acids. The CDR3 nucleotides are TGTGCCAGCAGTTACGTTGGTCAGCCCCAGCATTTT. Translation: CASSYVGQPQHF.

The chain uses TRBV6-4 and TRBJ1-4, with no clear D. Trimming removed 5 bases at V and 2 bases at J, with 9 bases between. Germline V CDR1 and CDR2: MRHNA, SNTAGT. This CDR3 has 14 amino acids. CDR3 loop: CASSSPLTNEKLFF. CDR3 in DNA: TGTGCCAGCAGTTCACCCCTCACTAATGAAAAACTGTTTTTT.

Ten or more counts support this clonotype. The chain couples TRBV11-3 to TRBJ2-3; D is ambiguous. The germline V and J ends were trimmed by 8 bases and 2 bases, with 11 bases remaining between them. This CDR3 is built from 13 residues. Per the germline V gene, CDR1 is SGHNT and CDR2 is YENEEA. The DNA for the CDR3 is TGTGCCAGCTCGACTGCCTTCACAGATACGCAGTATTTT. It codes for CASSTAFTDTQYF.

This clonotype came up a few times. This chain links TRBV7-2 with TRBJ2-3; 11 bases map to TRBD2. The CDR3 is 16 residues long. CDR1 is SGHTA, CDR2 FQGNSA, per germline. Trimming at V came to 0 bases and at J to 4 bases, leaving 3 bases not matched to a gene. The CDR3 is CASSLAGSGGADTQYF. CDR3 nucleotides: TGTGCCAGCAGCTTAGCGGGTAGCGGGGGGGCAGATACGCAGTATTTT.

This clonotype was found many times. The chain joins TRBV12-3 or TRBV12-4 to TRBJ1-6; D remains unclear. V lost 6 bases and J lost 9, with 9 bases in between. The CDR3 extends over 12 amino acids. The CDR3: CASSLGGSPLHF. DNA of the CDR3: TGTGCCAGCAGCCTCGGTGGTTCACCCCTCCACTTT.

In this sample, this clonotype turned up many times. The chain recombines TRBV29-1 with TRBJ2-7; D might be TRBD1 (6 bases). The CDR3 runs 12 residues. Deletions cut 6 bases from V and 4 bases from J, with 13 bases between. Germline assignment: CDR1 SQVTM and CDR2 ANQGSEA. In DNA form, the CDR3 reads TGCAGCGTCCAGGACAGTAAATACGAGCAGTACTTC. Amino acid sequence: CSVQDSKYEQYF.

A note on this clonotype: The junction departs from the called germline gene at one end, perhaps through a read error. The chain carries TRBV6-1 and TRBJ1-5; no clear D gene. There are 9 residues in the CDR3. Germline V gene lookup returns CDR1 MNHNS and CDR2 SASEGT. CDR3 loop: CASKQPQHF. CDR3 sequence (DNA): TGTGCCAGCAAGCAGCCCCAGCATTTT.

This clonotype has a count of ten or more. CDR3 in DNA: TGTGCCTCACAGGGGGCAGCCTACGAGCAGTACTTC. It specifies CASQGAAYEQYF. The chain combines TRBV2 with TRBJ2-7, with 9 nucleotides matching TRBD1. Unmatched junction bases numbered 4, after V lost 11 bases and J lost 2 bases. Germline CDR1 reads SNHLY; CDR2 reads FYNNEI. There are 12 residues in the CDR3.

The chain combines TRBV7-3 with TRBJ2-3; 7 positions match TRBD2. The CDR3 contains 14 residues. The germline V gene has CDR1 SGHTA and CDR2 FQGTGA. The junction had 2 bases not matched to a gene; V was cut back by 2 bases and J by 3 bases. The CDR3 DNA reads as TGTGCCAGCAGCTTAGGGCGGGAGACAGATACGCAGTATTTT. Its translation: CASSLGRETDTQYF.

This chain connects TRBV20-1 to TRBJ2-7; 9 nucleotides align to TRBD1. V lost 5 bases and J lost 0; bases outside the gene matches: 5. The CDR3 length is 14 residues. Germline CDR1 reads DFQATT; CDR2 reads SNEGSKA (reference sequence). Written as DNA, the CDR3 is TGCAGTGCTGGGACAGGGCGAAGCTCCTACGAGCAGTACTTC. This gives the protein CSAGTGRSSYEQYF.

This clonotype has more than one count but fewer than ten. The genes are TRBV7-9 and TRBJ1-4, with D maybe TRBD1 (6 bases). Trimming stripped 6 bases from V and 0 bases from J, with 14 bases between. Germline values: CDR1 SEHNR, CDR2 FQNEAQ (reference sequence). The CDR3 sequence is 16 residues long. CDR3 DNA sequence: TGTGCCAGCAGTCTAGAGGGGGGGGCAACTAATGAAAAACTGTTTTTT. Amino acids: CASSLEGGATNEKLFF. The whole variable domain, filled in from reference TRBV7-9 and TRBJ1-4, reads DTGVSQNPRHKITKRGQNVTFRCDPISEHNRLYWYRQTLGQGPEFLTYFQNEAQLEKSRLLSDRFSAERPKGSFSTLEIQRTEQGDSAMYLCASSLEGGATNEKLFFGSGTQLSVL.

This clonotype was found many times. The V and J genes are TRBV2 and TRBJ1-5; 7 bases fit TRBD1. The CDR3 has 16 residues. The germline gives CDR1 SNHLY, CDR2 FYNNEI. Germline trimming cut 6 bases from V and 0 bases from J; bases unmatched to any gene: 8. CDR3 DNA: TGTGCCAGCAGCGTAGGGGGCAGGGGTAGCAATCAGCCCCAGCATTTT. As protein: CASSVGGRGSNQPQHF.

This clonotype occurred many times. The J gene is TRBJ2-5, the V gene TRBV6-2 or TRBV6-3; TRBD1 aligns across 10 bases. Trimming removed 4 bases from V and 5 bases from J; junction bases left unmatched: 7. Germline values: CDR1 MNHEY, CDR2 SVGEGT. This CDR3 has 15 residues. CDR3 sequence: CASSSGTGDAETQYF. CDR3 nucleotides: TGTGCCAGCAGTTCCGGGACAGGGGACGCGGAGACCCAGTACTTC.

This clonotype was counted at least ten times. V is TRBV7-2 and J is TRBJ1-3; D gene ambiguous. The germline V gene encodes CDR1 SGHTA and CDR2 FQGNSA. The CDR3 length is 13 residues. The V gene lost 5 bases and the J gene lost 1 base, with 6 bases spanning the gap. This CDR3 reads CASSGQSGNTIYF. CDR3 in DNA: TGTGCCAGCAGCGGTCAGTCTGGAAACACCATATATTTT.

This clonotype has a handful of counts. The CDR3 nucleotides are TGTGCCAGCAGCCGGGAAGGGGTACTGACCTACAATGAGCAGTTCTTC. It specifies CASSREGVLTYNEQFF. The chain links TRBV7-8 to TRBJ2-1; tentatively, D is TRBD1 or TRBD2 (5 bases each). This CDR3 is built from 16 residues. Trimming took 5 bases from V and 2 from J, leaving 16 bases between them. Germline V gene sequence: CDR1 SGHVS, CDR2 FQNEAQ.

There are many counts of this clonotype. In nucleotides, the CDR3 is TGCAGTGCAGCATCCGGGACTAGCGGGAGATACAATGAGCAGTTCTTC. This sequence encodes CSAASGTSGRYNEQFF. This chain links TRBV20-1 with TRBJ2-1; 14 bases fit TRBD2. The V gene's germline CDR1 is DFQATT and CDR2 SNEGSKA (reference sequence). V dropped 6 bases and J dropped 4; count of bases not matched to a gene: 8. CDR3 length: 16 residues.

This clonotype was seen at least ten times. The rearrangement joins TRBV28 to TRBJ1-1; tentative D call: TRBD1 (5 bases). This CDR3 region has 12 residues. CDR1 is MDHEN and CDR2 is SYDVKM in the germline V gene. V was shortened by 9 bases and J by 1 base, with 9 bases between the two germline ends. The CDR3 coding sequence is TGTGCCAGTAGACAGACGAACACTGAAGCTTTCTTT. Protein product: CASRQTNTEAFF.

This clonotype was counted a few times. The rearrangement uses TRBV6-2 or TRBV6-3 and TRBJ1-5; D uncertain. The CDR3 extends over 19 amino acids. Trimming cost V 0 bases and J 4 bases, with 22 bases left between them. CDR1 is MNHEY, CDR2 SVGEGT, per germline. The CDR3 DNA is TGTGCCAGCAGTTACTCTAGGGCGGGCGAAGGTCGTGGAAATCAGCCCCAGCATTTT. The encoded protein is CASSYSRAGEGRGNQPQHF.

This clonotype was seen a few times. The rearrangement uses TRBV10-2 and TRBJ1-5; tentatively, D is TRBD1 (5 bases). CDR3 size: 15 residues. Trimming removed 7 bases from V and 1 base from J, with 14 bases in between. Germline values: CDR1 WSHSY, CDR2 SAAADI. The DNA of the CDR3 is TGCGCCAGCACCCAAGGGGTGGAAAGCAATCAGCCCCAGCATTTT. Translated: CASTQGVESNQPQHF.

This clonotype has a count of ten or more. The chain joins TRBV19 to TRBJ2-3; D gene uncertain. This CDR3 region has 15 residues. Trimming pared 3 bases from V and 2 bases from J, leaving 12 bases between. The germline V gene encodes CDR1 LNHDA and CDR2 SQIVND (reference sequence). This CDR3 is CASSIVVKTTDTQYF. In nucleotides, the CDR3 is TGTGCCAGTAGTATTGTGGTCAAAACCACAGATACGCAGTATTTT.

The chain joins TRBV10-1 to TRBJ2-3; D unresolved. Deletions cut 4 bases from V and 11 bases from J, with 13 bases between. The CDR3 loop spans 12 amino acids. Germline loops: CDR1 WNHNN, CDR2 SYGVQD (reference sequence). The DNA of the CDR3 is TGCGCCAGCAGTGCTGCCGGAACGAAGCAGTATTTT. This gives the protein CASSAAGTKQYF.

This clonotype occurred many times. The genes are TRBV5-1 and TRBJ1-1, with D hard to call. The CDR3 is made up of 14 amino acids. In germline, CDR1 is SGHRS, CDR2 YFSETQ. Trimming took off 4 bases at V and 1 base at J, with 11 bases between the two ends. The CDR3 reads CASSPRTANTEAFF. DNA of the CDR3: TGCGCCAGCAGCCCAAGGACGGCGAACACTGAAGCTTTCTTT.

This clonotype was recorded a few times. This sequence joins TRBV6-2 or TRBV6-3 and TRBJ2-3; perhaps TRBD1 as D (5 bases). Germline V CDR1 and CDR2: MNHEY, SVGEGT. The CDR3 totals 14 residues. Trimming stripped 5 bases from V and 3 bases from J, with 12 bases between. As DNA, the CDR3 is TGTGCCAGCAGTAGGGGAATCGGAACAGATACGCAGTATTTT. It encodes CASSRGIGTDTQYF.

In this sample, this clonotype turned up a few times. The rearrangement joins TRBV6-1 to TRBJ2-5; 7 nucleotides agree with TRBD1. V gave up 3 bases and J gave up 6 bases; unmatched junction bases: 4. CDR3 length: 13 residues. Germline assignment: CDR1 MNHNS and CDR2 SASEGT. In DNA form, the CDR3 reads TGTGCCAGCAGTGATAACAGGGGAAAGACCCAGTACTTC. Translation: CASSDNRGKTQYF.

The rearrangement joins TRBV20-1 to TRBJ2-7, with TRBD2 as a possible D gene (7 bases). This CDR3 has 16 residues. The germline gives CDR1 DFQATT, CDR2 SNEGSKA (reference sequence). With 3 bases removed from V and 3 bases from J, the gap between germline ends came to 21 bases. The CDR3 DNA sequence: TGCAGTGCTAGTACCCAAGGGGGGGGGGCTATCTACGAGCAGTACTTC. Translation gives CSASTQGGGAIYEQYF.

This clonotype came up many times. The chain carries TRBV6-5 and TRBJ1-1, with unresolved D. The CDR3 spans 11 residues. Germline V CDR1 and CDR2: MNHEY, SVGAGI. V was clipped by 2 bases and J by 7 bases, with 5 bases between them. CDR3 sequence reads: CASSYIGEAFF. CDR3 nucleotides: TGTGCCAGCAGTTACATTGGTGAAGCTTTCTTT.

There are many counts of this clonotype. The chain combines TRBV30 with TRBJ1-4, with D maybe TRBD1 (6 bases). Germline CDR1 and CDR2: GTSNPN and SVGIG (reference sequence). V was clipped by 3 bases and J by 7 bases, with 12 bases between them. The CDR3 is 13 amino acids. CDR3 sequence (DNA): TGTGCCTGGAGGCGCCAGGGGAGTGAAAAACTGTTTTTT. As protein: CAWRRQGSEKLFF. Using reference TRBV30 and TRBJ1-4 for the parts outside the CDR3, the full variable domain is SQTIHQWPATLVQPVGSPLSLECTVEGTSNPNLYWYRQAAGRGLQLLFYSVGIGQISSEVPQNLSASRPQDRQFILSSKKLLLSDSGFYLCAWRRQGSEKLFFGSGTQLSVL.

J is TRBJ2-3 and V is TRBV24-1; TRBD1 or TRBD2 may be the D gene (5 bases each). Deletions cut 7 bases from V and 0 bases from J, with 16 bases between. The CDR3 runs 16 residues. CDR1 and CDR2 from the germline V gene are KGHDR and SFDVKD. CDR3 sequence reads: CATSGTDGSSTDTQYF. The CDR3 bases are TGTGCCACCAGCGGGACGGACGGGTCTAGCACAGATACGCAGTATTTT.

This clonotype was counted ten times or more. The chain joins TRBV27 to TRBJ2-3; tentative D call: TRBD2 (5 bases). The ends were cut back, 3 bases at V and 1 base at J, with 14 bases in the middle. Germline lookup yields CDR1 MNHEY and CDR2 SMNVEV (reference sequence). This CDR3 region has 16 residues. The CDR3 reads CASSFWTLPGTDTQYF. DNA of the CDR3: TGTGCCAGCAGTTTCTGGACTTTACCAGGCACAGATACGCAGTATTTT.